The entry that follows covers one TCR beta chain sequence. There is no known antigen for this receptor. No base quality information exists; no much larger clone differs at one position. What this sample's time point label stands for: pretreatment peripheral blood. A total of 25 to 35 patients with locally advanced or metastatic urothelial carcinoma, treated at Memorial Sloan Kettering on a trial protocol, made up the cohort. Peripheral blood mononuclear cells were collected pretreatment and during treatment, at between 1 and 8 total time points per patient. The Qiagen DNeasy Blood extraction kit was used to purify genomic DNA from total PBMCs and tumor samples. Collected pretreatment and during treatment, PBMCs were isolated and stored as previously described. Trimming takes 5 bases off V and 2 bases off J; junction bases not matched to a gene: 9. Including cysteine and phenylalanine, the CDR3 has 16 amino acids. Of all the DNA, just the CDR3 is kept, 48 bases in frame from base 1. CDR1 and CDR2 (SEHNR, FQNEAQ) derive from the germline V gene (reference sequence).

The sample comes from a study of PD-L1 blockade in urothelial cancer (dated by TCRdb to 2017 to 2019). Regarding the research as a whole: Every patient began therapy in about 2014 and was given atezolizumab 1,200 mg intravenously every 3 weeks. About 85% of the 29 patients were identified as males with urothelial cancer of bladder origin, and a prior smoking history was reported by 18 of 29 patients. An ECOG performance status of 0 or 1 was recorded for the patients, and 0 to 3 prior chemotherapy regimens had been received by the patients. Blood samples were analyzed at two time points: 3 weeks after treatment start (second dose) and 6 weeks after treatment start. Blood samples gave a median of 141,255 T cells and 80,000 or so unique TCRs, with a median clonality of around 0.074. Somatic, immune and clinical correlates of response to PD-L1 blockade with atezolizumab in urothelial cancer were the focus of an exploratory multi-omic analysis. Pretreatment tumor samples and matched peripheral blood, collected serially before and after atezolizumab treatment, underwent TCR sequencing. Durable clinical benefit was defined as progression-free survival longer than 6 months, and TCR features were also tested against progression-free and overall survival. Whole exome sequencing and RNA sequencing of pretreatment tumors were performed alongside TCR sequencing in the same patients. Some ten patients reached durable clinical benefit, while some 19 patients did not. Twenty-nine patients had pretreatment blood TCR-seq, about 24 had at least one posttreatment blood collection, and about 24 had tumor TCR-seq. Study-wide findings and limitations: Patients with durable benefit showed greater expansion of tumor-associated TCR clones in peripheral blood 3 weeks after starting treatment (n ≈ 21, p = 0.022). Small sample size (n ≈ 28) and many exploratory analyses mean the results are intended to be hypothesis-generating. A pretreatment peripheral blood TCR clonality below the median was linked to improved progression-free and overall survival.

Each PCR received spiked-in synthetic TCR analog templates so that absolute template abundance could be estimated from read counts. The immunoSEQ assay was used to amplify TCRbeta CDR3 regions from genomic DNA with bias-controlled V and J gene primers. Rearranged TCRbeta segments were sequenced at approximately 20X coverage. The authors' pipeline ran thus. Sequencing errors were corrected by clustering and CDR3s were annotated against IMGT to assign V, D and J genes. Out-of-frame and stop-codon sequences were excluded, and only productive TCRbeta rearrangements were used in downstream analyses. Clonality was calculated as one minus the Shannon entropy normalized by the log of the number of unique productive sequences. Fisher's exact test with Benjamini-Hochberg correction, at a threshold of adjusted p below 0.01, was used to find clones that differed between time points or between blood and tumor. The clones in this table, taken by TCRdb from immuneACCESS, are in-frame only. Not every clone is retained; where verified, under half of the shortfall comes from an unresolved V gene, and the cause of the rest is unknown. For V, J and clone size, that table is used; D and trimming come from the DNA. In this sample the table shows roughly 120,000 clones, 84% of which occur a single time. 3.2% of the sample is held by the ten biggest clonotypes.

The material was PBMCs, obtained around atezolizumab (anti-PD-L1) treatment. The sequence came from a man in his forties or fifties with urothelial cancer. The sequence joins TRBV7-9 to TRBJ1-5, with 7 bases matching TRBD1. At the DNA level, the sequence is TGTGCCAGCAGCGGGACGACAGGGAAGGGCAATCAGCCCCAGCATTTT. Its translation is CASSGTTGKGNQPQHF.